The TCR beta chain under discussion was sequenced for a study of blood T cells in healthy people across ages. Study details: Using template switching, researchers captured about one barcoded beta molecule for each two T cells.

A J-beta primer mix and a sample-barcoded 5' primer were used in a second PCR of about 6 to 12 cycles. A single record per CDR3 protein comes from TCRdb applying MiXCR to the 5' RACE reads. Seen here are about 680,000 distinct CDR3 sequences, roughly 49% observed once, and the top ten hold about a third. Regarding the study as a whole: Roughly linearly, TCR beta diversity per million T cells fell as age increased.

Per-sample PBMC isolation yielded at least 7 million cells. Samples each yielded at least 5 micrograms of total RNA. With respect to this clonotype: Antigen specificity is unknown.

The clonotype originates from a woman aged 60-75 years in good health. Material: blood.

In DNA form, the CDR3 reads TGTGCCAGCAGCGTTTCCGGGGCGGGAGGCATTCAGTACTTC. Translating it yields CASSVSGAGGIQYF. The J gene is TRBJ2-4, the V gene TRBV9; 8 nucleotides match TRBD2. With V trimmed by 2 bases and J by 9 bases, 7 bases remained unmatched. Germline V lookup: CDR1 SGDLS, CDR2 YYNGEE. The CDR3 runs to 14 residues.